The sample holds one count of the clone carrying this T cell receptor (beta chain). The data were obtained in a study of blood T cell repertoires in COVID-19. Study at large: Samples came from the United States, Italy and Spain, spanning acute and convalescent COVID-19. Nucleic acid was either cDNA or gDNA, and it came from T cells, B-cell-depleted T cells, or PBMCs.

The ends lost 4 bases at V and 2 bases at J; junction bases unmatched: 3. Germline V CDR1 and CDR2: SGHRS, YFSETQ. The CDR3 loop spans 13 amino acids. Profiling relied on immunoSEQ multiplex PCR, and the TCRdb table lists in-frame clones only, not all of them. This table has about 240,000 clones, about 90% appearing once. The chain links TRBV5-1 to TRBJ2-7; TRBD1 aligns across 7 bases. Sequencing input: peripheral blood. The TCR originated in a woman in her twenties or thirties who had recovered from COVID-19. CDR3 loop: CASSEDRAYEQYF. The CDR3 nucleotides read TGCGCCAGCAGCGAAGACAGGGCCTACGAGCAGTACTTC. Full variable domain (remainder filled in from reference TRBV5-1 and TRBJ2-7): KAGVTQTPRYLIKTRGQQVTLSCSPISGHRSVSWYQQTPGQGLQFLFEYFSETQRNKGNFPGRFSGRQFSNSRSEMNVSTLELGDSALYLCASSEDRAYEQYFGPGTRLTVT.